The source of this TCR beta chain is a study of regulatory T cells in long-lasting Graves disease. The CDR3 is made up of 15 amino acids. V gave up 5 bases and J gave up 5 bases; unmatched junction bases: 9. CDR1 and CDR2 from the germline V gene are MDHEN and SYDVKM. Documented time point: newly diagnosed GD, antithyroid drugs for less than 3 months. PBMC RNA served as the TCR library source. The patients were drawn from one endocrinology department in Xi'an, China. At least ten counts were recorded for this clonotype. Building of the TCR beta libraries involved iRepertoire HTBI primers and Arm-PCR of CDR3 regions. TCRdb re-analysed the multiplex PCR reads in MiXCR, keeping a single row per CDR3 protein. The profile shows some 490,000 distinct CDR3 sequences, about 12% of them singletons. The sample was also linked to a second study, of T cells in Graves' hyperthyroidism and ophthalmopathy. As that report states: Carried out on the TCR CDR3, a first-round RT-PCR used the HTBI primer set.

The source is a young woman with Graves disease. This rearrangement joins TRBV28 to TRBJ2-5, with TRBD2 matching 9 bases. The sequencing here drew on peripheral blood mononuclear cells (PBMCs), taken at new diagnosis, from a patient treated with antithyroid drugs. CDR3 nucleotides: TGTGCCAGCAGTCTGACTAGCGGAGGAAGGGAGACCCAGTACTTC. Translated: CASSLTSGGRETQYF.